These 32 T cell receptor beta chains share one sample of origin, sequenced in a study of blood T cell repertoires in COVID-19. Assay: immunoSEQ multiplex PCR; the TCRdb copy retains only in-frame clones and omits some. In the table there are 130,000 or so clones, approximately 82% of which are singletons. The sequencing input was peripheral blood. All receptors come from a human donor in a cohort sampled during active COVID-19.

The chain uses TRBV7-9 and TRBJ1-6; the D is unclear. CDR3 length: 15 amino acids. V lost 4 bases and J 5 bases, leaving 12 bases between the germline ends. Germline lookup yields CDR1 SEHNR and CDR2 FQNEAQ (reference sequence). In DNA, the CDR3 is TGTGCCAGCAGCTCTTCGAACAGTAATAATTCACCCCTCCACTTT. It is translated as CASSSSNSNNSPLHF.

The chain is built from TRBV3-1 (or the pseudogene TRBV3-2) and TRBJ2-4, with a weak D call TRBD2 (6 bases). V shed 1 base and J shed 2 bases, with 9 bases lying between them. CDR3 length: 15 amino acids. The germline CDR1 and CDR2 sequences are LGHDT and YNNKEL (reference sequence). The CDR3 is CASSQVGGTKNIQYF. The CDR3 DNA reads TGTGCCAGCAGCCAAGTGGGGGGAACCAAAAACATTCAGTACTTC.

This chain connects TRBV4-2 to TRBJ1-6; perhaps TRBD1 as D (6 bases). The CDR3 is made up of 17 amino acids. Trimming took off 2 bases at V and 4 bases at J, with 15 bases between the two ends. Germline V gene lookup returns CDR1 LGHNA and CDR2 YNFKEQ. In nucleotides, the CDR3 is TGTGCCAGCAGCCAATCAAGGGGGGGCGGATATAATTCACCCCTCCACTTT. Translation: CASSQSRGGGYNSPLHF.

The chain is built from TRBV19 and TRBJ2-2, with 7 bases that match TRBD1. Per germline, CDR1 LNHDA and CDR2 SQIVND (reference sequence). This CDR3 is built from 15 residues. Unmatched junction bases numbered 9, after V lost 10 bases and J lost 1 base. The CDR3 spells CATRDSSLNTGELFF. For the CDR3, the DNA is TGTGCCACCCGGGACAGCTCCTTGAACACCGGGGAGCTGTTTTTT.

The chain carries TRBV15 and TRBJ1-5; 8 bases match TRBD1. This CDR3 is 17 amino acids long. The junction had 9 bases not matched to a gene; V was cut back by 0 bases and J by 5 bases. The germline V gene encodes CDR1 LNHNV and CDR2 YYDKDF (reference sequence). In nucleotides, the CDR3 is TGTGCCACCAGCAGAGATTCTTCCGGACAGGGACATCAGCCCCAGCATTTT. It translates to CATSRDSSGQGHQPQHF.

CDR3 protein: CASSLPKGLAGETQYF. DNA for the CDR3: TGCGCCAGCAGCTTGCCCAAGGGACTAGCGGGTGAGACCCAGTACTTC. The chain recombines TRBV5-1 with TRBJ2-5, with 12 bases fitting TRBD2. V gave up 1 base and J gave up 5 bases; unmatched junction bases: 6. The length of the CDR3 is 16 residues. Germline CDR1 reads SGHRS; CDR2 reads YFSETQ.

The V gene is TRBV5-5, the J gene TRBJ2-1; D perhaps matches TRBD2 (6 bases). The CDR3 sequence is 17 residues long. V lost 3 bases and J lost 4, with 20 bases in between. The germline gives CDR1 SGHKS, CDR2 YYEKEE (reference sequence). The CDR3 DNA is TGTGCCAGCAGCTCCATTCAGCGGGCTGGGGTTTACAATGAGCAGTTCTTC. Translated: CASSSIQRAGVYNEQFF.

The CDR3 region is CASRGAGGNTEAFF. Written as DNA, the CDR3 is TGTGCCAGCCGCGGGGCCGGTGGAAACACTGAAGCTTTCTTT. V and J are TRBV11-1 and TRBJ1-1; a possible D gene is TRBD1 (5 bases). Germline V gives CDR1 SGHAT, CDR2 FQDESV (reference sequence). The CDR3 is 14 residues long. Deletions cut 8 bases from V and 2 bases from J, with 15 bases between.

The chain combines TRBV18 with TRBJ2-1; 11 nucleotides line up with TRBD1. V shed 3 bases and J 9 bases; nucleotides not matched to a gene: 4. This CDR3 is built from 14 residues. Germline V gives CDR1 KGHSH, CDR2 LQKENI. The CDR3 DNA sequence: TGTGCCAGCTCACCTGGACAGGGGGCGGTTGAGCAGTTCTTC. Amino acid sequence: CASSPGQGAVEQFF.

This clone was seen just once. The V gene is TRBV5-1, the J gene TRBJ1-2; perhaps TRBD1 as D (6 bases). The CDR3 covers 15 residues. Per the germline V gene, CDR1 is SGHRS and CDR2 is YFSETQ. Trimming removed 4 bases from V and 4 bases from J, with 17 bases in between. The CDR3 nucleotides read TGCGCCAGCAGCCAGAACGTTGGACAGACCTATGGCTACACCTTC. Translated: CASSQNVGQTYGYTF.

This clone was picked up one time. This chain uses TRBV3-1 (or the pseudogene TRBV3-2) with TRBJ2-2; the match to TRBD1 covers 9 bases. This CDR3 region has 18 residues. Germline CDR1 and CDR2: LGHDT and YNNKEL (reference sequence). V lost 1 base and J lost 1; bases outside the gene matches: 7. CDR3 sequence reads: CASSQVSNRGRNTGELFF. The CDR3 region has the DNA TGTGCCAGCAGCCAAGTCTCCAACAGGGGGCGGAACACCGGGGAGCTGTTTTTT.

The chain employs TRBV11-2 and TRBJ2-5; a possible D gene is TRBD2 (6 bases). Germline V gene lookup returns CDR1 SGHAT and CDR2 FQNNGV. The CDR3 contains 18 residues. The ends were cut back, 2 bases at V and 0 bases at J, with 19 bases in the middle. CDR3 in amino acids: CASSLSRGSGKYQETQYF. The CDR3 DNA reads TGTGCCAGCAGCTTATCACGCGGTAGCGGAAAGTACCAAGAGACCCAGTACTTC.

The chain is built from TRBV19 and TRBJ1-2, with D maybe TRBD1 (5 bases). Per germline, CDR1 LNHDA and CDR2 SQIVND (reference sequence). Trimming cost V 7 bases and J 6 bases, with 18 bases left between them. The CDR3 sequence is 14 residues long. For the CDR3, the DNA is TGTGCCAGTACCCCCAGCTATTGGGGCAATGGCTACACCTTC. Residues: CASTPSYWGNGYTF.

The V and J genes are TRBV5-1 and TRBJ2-5, with no clear D. Germline CDR1 SGHRS, CDR2 YFSETQ. Trimming removed 4 bases at V and 4 bases at J, with 11 bases between. CDR3 length: 13 amino acids. The CDR3: CASSLQNRETQYF. The CDR3 bases are TGCGCCAGCAGCCTGCAGAATCGAGAGACCCAGTACTTC.

The V gene is TRBV28, the J gene TRBJ1-1; 7 nucleotides align to TRBD1. This CDR3 has 17 residues. Germline lookup yields CDR1 MDHEN and CDR2 SYDVKM. The J segment lost 0 bases and the V segment lost 4 bases, leaving 11 bases of the junction unmatched. For the CDR3, the DNA is TGTGCCAGCAGTTCGTGGGTCTCACAGGGGATGAACACTGAAGCTTTCTTT. It encodes CASSSWVSQGMNTEAFF. Drawing the rest from reference TRBV28 and TRBJ1-1, the complete variable domain is DVKVTQSSRYLVKRTGEKVFLECVQDMDHENMFWYRQDPGLGLRLIYFSYDVKMKEKGDIPEGYSVSREKKERFSLILESASTNQTSMYLCASSSWVSQGMNTEAFFGQGTRLTVV.

The V gene is TRBV30, the J gene TRBJ1-1; D remains unclear. CDR1 is GTSNPN, CDR2 SVGIG, per germline (reference sequence). The CDR3 spans 13 residues. The germline V and J ends were trimmed by 2 bases and 5 bases, with 12 bases remaining between them. The CDR3 reads CAWSKEGGTEAFF. In DNA, the CDR3 is TGTGCCTGGAGTAAGGAGGGAGGGACTGAAGCTTTCTTT.

This clone was seen just once. V gene TRBV18 combines with J gene TRBJ2-1; 12 positions agree with TRBD2. Germline CDR1 is KGHSH and CDR2 is LQKENI. The CDR3 runs 18 residues. The J segment lost 8 bases and the V segment lost 2 bases, leaving 13 bases of the junction unmatched. The CDR3 here is CASSPSLAGGIIGDEQFF. As DNA, the CDR3 is TGTGCCAGCTCACCAAGTCTAGCGGGAGGGATTATTGGAGATGAGCAGTTCTTC.

V and J are TRBV7-2 and TRBJ2-1; TRBD1 might be the D (5 bases). Germline V gene sequence: CDR1 SGHTA, CDR2 FQGNSA. The CDR3 consists of 15 residues. The V end lost 1 base, the J end lost 8 bases, and 15 bases lay between the germline ends. The CDR3 DNA follows: TGTGCCAGCAGCTTAGGAATACAGGTTTATCATGAGCAGTTCTTC. Translated, it gives CASSLGIQVYHEQFF. Based on the CDR3 plus reference TRBV7-2 and TRBJ2-1, the full variable domain is GAGVSQSPSNKVTEKGKDVELRCDPISGHTALYWYRQSLGQGLEFLIYFQGNSAPDKSGLPSDRFSAERTGGSVSTLTIQRTQQEDSAVYLCASSLGIQVYHEQFFGPGTRLTVL.

The chain uses TRBV6-2 or TRBV6-3 and TRBJ1-2; D gene uncertain. Germline assignment: CDR1 MNHEY and CDR2 SVGEGT. V lost 5 bases, J lost 8 bases, and 6 bases lay in between. The CDR3 consists of 10 residues. The CDR3 DNA sequence: TGTGCCAGCAGTCACGGGGGCTACACCTTC. It codes for CASSHGGYTF.

A few counts support this clone. V usage is TRBV7-8 and J usage is TRBJ1-2, with 7 positions matching TRBD1. The CDR3 has 14 amino acids. CDR1 SGHVS and CDR2 FQNEAQ come from the germline V gene. V gave up 5 bases and J gave up 2 bases; unmatched junction bases: 5. CDR3 sequence: CASSDTGQNYGYTF. CDR3 nucleotide sequence: TGTGCCAGCAGCGACACGGGACAGAACTATGGCTACACCTTC.

The chain recombines TRBV7-8 with TRBJ2-2; 7 positions match TRBD1. Germline V gene lookup returns CDR1 SGHVS and CDR2 FQNEAQ. This CDR3 comprises 16 residues. Losses at the gene ends were 3 bases for V and 1 base for J; bases not matched to a gene: 5. CDR3 in amino acids: CASSFQQGMNTGELFF. DNA of the CDR3: TGTGCCAGCAGCTTCCAACAGGGGATGAACACCGGGGAGCTGTTTTTT.

The chain employs TRBV6-5 and TRBJ2-7; possible D gene TRBD1, 5 bases. CDR1 and CDR2 from the germline V gene are MNHEY and SVGAGI. There are 15 residues in the CDR3. Trimming shortened V by 6 bases and J by 0 bases, and 15 bases separated the two germline ends. The CDR3 loop reads CASRFTRVSSYEQYF. Written as DNA, the CDR3 is TGTGCCAGCAGATTTACCAGGGTGAGCTCCTACGAGCAGTACTTC.

The chain uses TRBV4-2 and TRBJ2-6, with D unresolved. Germline V lookup: CDR1 LGHNA, CDR2 YNFKEQ. The CDR3 spans 15 residues. Trimming took 0 bases from V and 2 from J, leaving 5 bases between them. CDR3 nucleotide sequence: TGTGCCAGCAGCCAAGATATAACTGGGGCCAACGTCCTGACTTTC. Translation gives CASSQDITGANVLTF.

This clone was detected only a few times. The genes are TRBV30 and TRBJ2-1; 8 positions match TRBD2. The germline gives CDR1 GTSNPN, CDR2 SVGIG (reference sequence). The trim removed 4 bases at V and 1 base at J, leaving 0 bases unmatched. CDR3 length: 13 amino acids. This CDR3 reads CAWTSGSYNEQFF. CDR3 DNA: TGTGCCTGGACTAGCGGGTCCTACAATGAGCAGTTCTTC.

This clone was found a few times. J is TRBJ1-2 and V is TRBV7-2; no reliable D call. This CDR3 is 15 amino acids long. V lost 5 bases and J lost 5, with 18 bases in between. The germline V gene has CDR1 SGHTA and CDR2 FQGNSA. CDR3 residues: CASSPTRTLFYGYTF. CDR3 nucleotide sequence: TGTGCCAGCAGCCCCACGCGTACGCTCTTTTATGGCTACACCTTC.

This clone has just a few counts. This rearrangement joins TRBV19 to TRBJ1-5; no firm D call. The CDR3 contains 13 residues. Germline V CDR1 and CDR2: LNHDA, SQIVND (reference sequence). V was clipped by 6 bases and J by 5 bases, with 11 bases between them. Here the CDR3 DNA reads TGTGCCAGTAGCGACACCGCGCATCAGCCCCAGCATTTT. Translated, it gives CASSDTAHQPQHF.

The chain is built from TRBV19 and TRBJ1-3; D unresolved. Germline CDR1 reads LNHDA; CDR2 reads SQIVND (reference sequence). The CDR3 totals 14 residues. The V end was cut by 1 base, the J end by 4 bases, with 8 bases between. The CDR3 DNA reads as TGTGCCAGTAGTATAGGAACAGCCGGAAACACCATATATTTT. It codes for CASSIGTAGNTIYF.

This chain joins TRBV7-2 and TRBJ1-2; D possibly corresponds to TRBD1 (5 bases). The CDR3 loop spans 16 amino acids. V was trimmed by 5 bases and J by 0 bases, leaving 16 bases between them. Germline V CDR1 and CDR2: SGHTA, FQGNSA. CDR3 nucleotides: TGTGCCAGCAGCCTCGGGGGACTCCAAGCTAACTATGGCTACACCTTC. This sequence encodes CASSLGGLQANYGYTF.

In this sample, this clone turned up a few times. The J gene is TRBJ1-2, the V gene TRBV7-2; TRBD1 agrees at 7 bases. J gave up 9 bases and V 1 base, and 8 bases lay outside the gene matches. CDR1 SGHTA and CDR2 FQGNSA come from the germline V gene. The CDR3 totals 14 residues. CDR3 nucleotides: TGTGCCAGCAGCTTAGGGACAGGCGGTGTGAGCTACACCTTC. Its protein is CASSLGTGGVSYTF.

V gene TRBV5-4 combines with J gene TRBJ2-5; 7 nucleotides agree with TRBD1. Germline V gene sequence: CDR1 SGHNT, CDR2 YYREEE (reference sequence). This CDR3 spans 15 amino acids. With V trimmed by 4 bases and J by 4 bases, 10 bases remained unmatched. CDR3 residues: CASSRKTGTPETQYF. The CDR3 DNA reads as TGTGCCAGCAGCAGGAAGACAGGGACCCCAGAGACCCAGTACTTC. The variable domain in full, completed from reference TRBV5-4 and TRBJ2-5, reads ETGVTQSPTHLIKTRGQQVTLRCSSQSGHNTVSWYQQALGQGPQFIFQYYREEENGRGNFPPRFSGLQFPNYSSELNVNALELDDSALYLCASSRKTGTPETQYFGPGTRLLVL.

Only a few counts were recorded for this clone. The chain is built from TRBV4-2 and TRBJ2-1; 7 nucleotides match TRBD1. In germline, CDR1 is LGHNA, CDR2 YNFKEQ. CDR3 size: 16 residues. Losses at the gene ends were 4 bases for V and 4 bases for J; bases not matched to a gene: 10. In DNA, the CDR3 is TGTGCCAGCAGCCTAAGACAGGGCATCCTATACAATGAGCAGTTCTTC. Its translation: CASSLRQGILYNEQFF.

The chain carries TRBV5-1 and TRBJ2-7; D call uncertain. Trimming shortened V by 3 bases and J by 5 bases, and 12 bases separated the two germline ends. CDR1 SGHRS and CDR2 YFSETQ come from the germline V gene. This CDR3 spans 13 amino acids. The CDR3 coding sequence is TGCGCCAGCAGCTCCCGGGTGGTGGACGAGCAGTACTTC. It codes for CASSSRVVDEQYF.